The present T cell receptor (beta chain) was sequenced within a study of blood T cell repertoires in COVID-19. Study details: In each case, the material was cDNA or gDNA derived from T cells, B-cell-depleted T cells, or PBMCs.

Under the authors' procedure: Estimation of nucleated cell counts relied on the amplification of reference gene primers. The assay was immunoSEQ multiplex PCR, and TCRdb's table has in-frame clones only and misses some. From that table come the V and J calls and clone size; the DNA was used to work out D and trimming. The sample lists roughly 290,000 clones, 75% to 95% seen once, with approximately 6.8% in the top ten. The CDR3 covers 17 residues. Trimming shortened V by 0 bases and J by 1 base, and 13 bases separated the two germline ends. The germline gives CDR1 KGHSH, CDR2 LQKENI. Patients of the Seattle cohort, enrolled during active infection, were followed longitudinally.

The sequence came from a woman in her 30s with COVID-19, enrolled during active disease. The sample comprised peripheral blood. The rearrangement uses TRBV18 and TRBJ2-4, with D maybe TRBD2 (6 bases). The CDR3 coding sequence is TGTGCCAGCTCACCACCTAGCGGTGGTAGCGCCAAAAACATTCAGTACTTC. This gives the protein CASSPPSGGSAKNIQYF.